This T cell receptor (beta chain) comes out of a study of early T cells in non-severe SARS-CoV-2 infection. Per the germline V gene, CDR1 is LNHDA and CDR2 is SQIVND (reference sequence). The CDR3 runs 13 residues. V lost 0 bases, J lost 7 bases, and 7 bases lay in between. Broader study findings: VDJdb-based annotation leaned toward anti-spike CD8 responses and missed private and CD4 specificities.

TCRdb passed the 5' RACE reads through MiXCR, listing each CDR3 protein once. Of fewer than 65,000 distinct CDR3 sequences in the sample, approximately 8.5% were seen once. Concerning this clonotype: The antigen is not known.

This clonotype was obtained from an adult who was a healthcare worker with PCR-confirmed SARS-CoV-2 infection or an uninfected control (not recorded which). Input material: whole blood. V usage is TRBV19 and J usage is TRBJ2-4; D ambiguous. CDR3 residues: CASSIDPENIQYF. The DNA for the CDR3 is TGTGCCAGTAGTATAGACCCGGAGAACATTCAGTACTTC. Based on the CDR3 plus reference TRBV19 and TRBJ2-4, the full variable domain is DGGITQSPKYLFRKEGQNVTLSCEQNLNHDAMYWYRQDPGQGLRLIYYSQIVNDFQKGDIAEGYSVSREKKESFPLTVTSAQKNPTAFYLCASSIDPENIQYFGAGTRLSVL.